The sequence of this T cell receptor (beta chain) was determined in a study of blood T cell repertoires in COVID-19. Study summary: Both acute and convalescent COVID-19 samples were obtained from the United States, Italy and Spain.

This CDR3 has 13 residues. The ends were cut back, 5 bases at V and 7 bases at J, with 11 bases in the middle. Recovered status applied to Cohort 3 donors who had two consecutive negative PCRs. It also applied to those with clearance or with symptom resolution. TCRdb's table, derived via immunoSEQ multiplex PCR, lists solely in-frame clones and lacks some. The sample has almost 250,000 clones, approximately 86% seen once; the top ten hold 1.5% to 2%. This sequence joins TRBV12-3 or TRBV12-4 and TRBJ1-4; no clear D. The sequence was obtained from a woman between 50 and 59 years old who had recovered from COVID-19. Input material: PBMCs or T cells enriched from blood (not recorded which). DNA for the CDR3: TGTGCCAGCAGTCTTTACAGTGGTGAAAAACTGTTTTTT. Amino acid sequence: CASSLYSGEKLFF.